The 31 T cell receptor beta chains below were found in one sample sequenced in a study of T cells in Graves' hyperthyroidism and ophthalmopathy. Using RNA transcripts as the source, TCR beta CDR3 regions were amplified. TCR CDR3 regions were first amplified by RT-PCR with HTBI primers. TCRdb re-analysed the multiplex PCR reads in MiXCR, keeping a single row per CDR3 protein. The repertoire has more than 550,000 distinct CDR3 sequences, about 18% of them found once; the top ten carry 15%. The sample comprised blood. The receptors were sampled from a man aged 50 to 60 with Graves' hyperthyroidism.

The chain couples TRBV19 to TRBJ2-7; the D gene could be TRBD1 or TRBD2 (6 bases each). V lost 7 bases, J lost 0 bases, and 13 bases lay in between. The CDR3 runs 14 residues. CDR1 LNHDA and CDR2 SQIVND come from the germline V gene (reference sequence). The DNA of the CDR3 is TGTGCCAGTAACGGGGGCCTAAACTCCTACGAGCAGTACTTC. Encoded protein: CASNGGLNSYEQYF.

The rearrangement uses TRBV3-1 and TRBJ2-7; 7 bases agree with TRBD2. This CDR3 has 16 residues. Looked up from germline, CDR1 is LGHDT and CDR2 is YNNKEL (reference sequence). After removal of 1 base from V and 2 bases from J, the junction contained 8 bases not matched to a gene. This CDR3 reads CASSQGVWGRAYEQYF. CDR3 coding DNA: TGTGCCAGCAGCCAAGGAGTTTGGGGGAGGGCCTACGAGCAGTACTTC.

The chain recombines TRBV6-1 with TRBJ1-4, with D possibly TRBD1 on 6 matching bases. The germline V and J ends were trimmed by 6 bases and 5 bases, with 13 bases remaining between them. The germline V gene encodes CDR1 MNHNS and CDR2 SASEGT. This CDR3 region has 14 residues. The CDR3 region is CASRFRGVNEKLFF. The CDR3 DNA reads TGTGCCAGCAGGTTCAGGGGTGTGAATGAAAAACTGTTTTTT.

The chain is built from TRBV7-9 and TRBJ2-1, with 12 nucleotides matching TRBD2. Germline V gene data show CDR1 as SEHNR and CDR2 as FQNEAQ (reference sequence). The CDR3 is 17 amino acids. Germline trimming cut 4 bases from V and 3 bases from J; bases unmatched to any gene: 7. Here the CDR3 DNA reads TGTGCCAGCAGCTCAACCCTAGCGGGAGGGGTCTACAATGAGCAGTTCTTC. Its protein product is CASSSTLAGGVYNEQFF.

CDR3 coding DNA: TGTGCCAGCAGCCAAGTGGTGGATACCGCGGGGATGAACACTGAAGCTTTCTTT. Amino acids: CASSQVVDTAGMNTEAFF. This sequence joins TRBV3-1 and TRBJ1-1; D gene uncertain. Trimming shortened V by 1 base and J by 0 bases, and 18 bases separated the two germline ends. This CDR3 is built from 18 residues. Per germline, CDR1 LGHDT and CDR2 YNNKEL (reference sequence).

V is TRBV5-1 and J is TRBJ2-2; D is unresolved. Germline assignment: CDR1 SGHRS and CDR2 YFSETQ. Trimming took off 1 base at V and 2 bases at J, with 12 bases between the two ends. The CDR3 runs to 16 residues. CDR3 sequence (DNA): TGCGCCAGCAGCTTGCTGAACGGAGTCAACACCGGGGAGCTGTTTTTT. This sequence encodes CASSLLNGVNTGELFF.

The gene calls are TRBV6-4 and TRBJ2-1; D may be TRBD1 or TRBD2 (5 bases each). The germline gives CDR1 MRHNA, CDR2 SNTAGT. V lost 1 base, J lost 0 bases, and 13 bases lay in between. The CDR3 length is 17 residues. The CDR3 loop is CASSDYGGLSSYNEQFF. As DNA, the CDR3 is TGTGCCAGCAGTGACTATGGGGGTCTGAGCTCCTACAATGAGCAGTTCTTC.

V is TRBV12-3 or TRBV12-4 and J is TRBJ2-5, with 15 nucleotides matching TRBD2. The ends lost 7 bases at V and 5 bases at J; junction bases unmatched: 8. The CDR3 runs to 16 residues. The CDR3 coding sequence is TGTGCCAGCACTTCAGGACTAGCGGGAGGGGCCGAGACCCAGTACTTC. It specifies CASTSGLAGGAETQYF.

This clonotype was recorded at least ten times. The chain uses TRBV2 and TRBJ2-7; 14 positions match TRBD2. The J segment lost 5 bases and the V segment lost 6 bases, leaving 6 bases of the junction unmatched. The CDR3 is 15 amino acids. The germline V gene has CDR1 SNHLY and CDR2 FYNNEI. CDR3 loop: CASRQTSGRAHEQYF. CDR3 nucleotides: TGTGCCAGCAGGCAGACTAGCGGGAGGGCCCACGAGCAGTACTTC.

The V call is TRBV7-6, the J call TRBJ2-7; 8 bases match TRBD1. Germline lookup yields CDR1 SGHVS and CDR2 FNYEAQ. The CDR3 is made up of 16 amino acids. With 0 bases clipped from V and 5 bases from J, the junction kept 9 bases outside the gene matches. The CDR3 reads CASSLAVTGVLHEQYF. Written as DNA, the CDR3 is TGTGCCAGCAGCTTAGCGGTGACAGGGGTCTTACACGAGCAGTACTTC. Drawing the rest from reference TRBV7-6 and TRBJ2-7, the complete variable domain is GAGVSQSPRYKVTKRGQDVALRCDPISGHVSLYWYRQALGQGPEFLTYFNYEAQQDKSGLPNDRFSAERPEGSISTLTIQRTEQRDSAMYRCASSLAVTGVLHEQYFGPGTRLTVT.

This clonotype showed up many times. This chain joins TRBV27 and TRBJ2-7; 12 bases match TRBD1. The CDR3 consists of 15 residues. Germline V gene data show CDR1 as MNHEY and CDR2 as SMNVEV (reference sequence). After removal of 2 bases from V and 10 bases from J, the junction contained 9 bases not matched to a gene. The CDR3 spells CASSLPPGQGAVQYF. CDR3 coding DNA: TGTGCCAGCAGTTTACCGCCGGGACAGGGGGCAGTACAGTACTTC.

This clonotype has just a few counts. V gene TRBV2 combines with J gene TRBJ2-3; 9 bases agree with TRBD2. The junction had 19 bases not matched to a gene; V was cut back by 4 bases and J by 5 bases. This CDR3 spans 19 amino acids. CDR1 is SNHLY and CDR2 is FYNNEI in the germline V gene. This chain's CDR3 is CASSGGRGVKPSGGDTQYF. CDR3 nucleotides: TGTGCCAGCAGTGGCGGGAGGGGCGTTAAACCTTCGGGAGGAGATACGCAGTATTTT.

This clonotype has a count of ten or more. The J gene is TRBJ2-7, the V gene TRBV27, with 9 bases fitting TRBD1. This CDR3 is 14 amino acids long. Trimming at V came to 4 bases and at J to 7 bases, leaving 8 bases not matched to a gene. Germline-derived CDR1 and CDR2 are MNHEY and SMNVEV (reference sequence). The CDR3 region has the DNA TGTGCCAGCAGTTCACCGGGACAGGGTCATGAGCAGTACTTC. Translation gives CASSSPGQGHEQYF.

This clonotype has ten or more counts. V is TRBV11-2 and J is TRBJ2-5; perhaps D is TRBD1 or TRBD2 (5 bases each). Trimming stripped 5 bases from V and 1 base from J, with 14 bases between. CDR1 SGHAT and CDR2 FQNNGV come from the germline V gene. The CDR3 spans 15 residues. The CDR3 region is CASSGPGTGQETQYF. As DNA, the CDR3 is TGTGCCAGCAGCGGACCCGGGACGGGCCAAGAGACCCAGTACTTC.

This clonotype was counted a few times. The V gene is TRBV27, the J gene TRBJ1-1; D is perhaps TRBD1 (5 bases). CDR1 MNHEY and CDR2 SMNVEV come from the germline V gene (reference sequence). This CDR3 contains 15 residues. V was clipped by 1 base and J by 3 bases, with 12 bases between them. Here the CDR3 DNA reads TGTGCCAGCAGTTTATTGCTGGGGGTGGACACTGAAGCTTTCTTT. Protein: CASSLLLGVDTEAFF.

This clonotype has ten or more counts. Written as DNA, the CDR3 is TGCAGCGTTGAAACCGTCACCTACGAGCAGTACTTC. Translating it yields CSVETVTYEQYF. The genes are TRBV29-1 and TRBJ2-7; D is unclear. The CDR3 spans 12 residues. The germline V gene encodes CDR1 SQVTM and CDR2 ANQGSEA. V gave up 2 bases and J gave up 2 bases, with 7 bases separating them.

The CDR3 protein is CASSASEALYNEQFF. Here the CDR3 DNA reads TGCGCCAGCAGCGCCAGCGAGGCCCTGTACAATGAGCAGTTCTTC. This chain links TRBV5-1 with TRBJ2-1; D is undetermined. V gave up 4 bases and J gave up 4 bases, with 15 bases separating them. The CDR3 has 15 residues. Looked up from germline, CDR1 is SGHRS and CDR2 is YFSETQ.

The CDR3 region is CASSSRPPYEQYF. In DNA form, the CDR3 reads TGTGCCAGCAGTTCCAGGCCTCCCTACGAGCAGTACTTC. The chain combines TRBV28 with TRBJ2-7; D is undetermined. CDR1 is MDHEN and CDR2 is SYDVKM in the germline V gene. The V and J ends lost 4 bases and 2 bases respectively, with 9 bases between them. This CDR3 is built from 13 residues.

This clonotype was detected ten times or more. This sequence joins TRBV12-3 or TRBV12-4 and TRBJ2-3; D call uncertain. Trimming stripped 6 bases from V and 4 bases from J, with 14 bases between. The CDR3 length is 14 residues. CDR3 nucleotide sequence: TGTGCCAGCAGAATCGGCGGACGGGCAGATACGCAGTATTTT. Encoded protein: CASRIGGRADTQYF.

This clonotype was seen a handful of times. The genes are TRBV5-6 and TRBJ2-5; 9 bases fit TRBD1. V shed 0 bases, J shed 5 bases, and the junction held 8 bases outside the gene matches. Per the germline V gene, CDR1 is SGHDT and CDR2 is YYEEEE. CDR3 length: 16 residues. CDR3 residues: CASSLAEGTGWETQYF. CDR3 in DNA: TGTGCCAGCAGCTTGGCCGAGGGGACAGGGTGGGAGACCCAGTACTTC.

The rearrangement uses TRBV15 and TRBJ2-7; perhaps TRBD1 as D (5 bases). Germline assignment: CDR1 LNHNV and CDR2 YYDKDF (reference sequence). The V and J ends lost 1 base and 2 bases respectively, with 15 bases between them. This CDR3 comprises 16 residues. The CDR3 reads CATSRGGAVGTYEQYF. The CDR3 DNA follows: TGTGCCACCAGCAGAGGGGGCGCCGTGGGTACCTACGAGCAGTACTTC.

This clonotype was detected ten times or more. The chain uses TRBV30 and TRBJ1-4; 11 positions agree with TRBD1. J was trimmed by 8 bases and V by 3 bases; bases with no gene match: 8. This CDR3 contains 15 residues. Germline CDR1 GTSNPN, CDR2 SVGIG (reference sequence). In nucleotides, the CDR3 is TGTGCCTGGAGAACCGGACAGGGGGCAGGAGAAAAACTGTTTTTT. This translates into CAWRTGQGAGEKLFF.

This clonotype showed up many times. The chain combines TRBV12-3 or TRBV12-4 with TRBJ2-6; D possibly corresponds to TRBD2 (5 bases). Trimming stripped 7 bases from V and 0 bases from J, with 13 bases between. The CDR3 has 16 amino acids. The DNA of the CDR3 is TGTGCCAGCACCGGAGGCGTGGGCTCTGGGGCCAACGTCCTGACTTTC. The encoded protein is CASTGGVGSGANVLTF.

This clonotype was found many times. In DNA, the CDR3 is TGTGCTAGTGGCCTTGGGACAGTAACGGATACGCAGTATTTT. Amino acid sequence: CASGLGTVTDTQYF. The J gene is TRBJ2-3, the V gene TRBV12-5, with TRBD1 identical over 7 bases. This CDR3 has 14 residues. V trimming: 6 bases; J trimming: 6 bases; junction bases outside the gene matches: 9. Germline CDR1 reads LGHNT; CDR2 reads FRNRAP.

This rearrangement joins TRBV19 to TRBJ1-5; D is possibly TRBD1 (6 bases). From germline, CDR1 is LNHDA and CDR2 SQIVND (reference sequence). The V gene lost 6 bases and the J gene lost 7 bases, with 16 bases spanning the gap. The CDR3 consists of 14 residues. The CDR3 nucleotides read TGTGCCAGTAGCGCCGGACAGTTAGAACAGCCCCAGCATTTT. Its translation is CASSAGQLEQPQHF.

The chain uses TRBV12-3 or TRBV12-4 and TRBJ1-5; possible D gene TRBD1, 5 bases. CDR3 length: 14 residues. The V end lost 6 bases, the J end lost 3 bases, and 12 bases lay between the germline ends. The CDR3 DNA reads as TGTGCCAGCAGAATGGGACGGTTCAATCAGCCCCAGCATTTT. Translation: CASRMGRFNQPQHF.

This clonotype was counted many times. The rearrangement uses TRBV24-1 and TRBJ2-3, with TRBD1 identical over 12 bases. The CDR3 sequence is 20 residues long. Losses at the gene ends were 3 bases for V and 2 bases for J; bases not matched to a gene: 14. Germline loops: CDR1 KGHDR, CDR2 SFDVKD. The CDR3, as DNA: TGTGCCACCAGTGATGGAACAACGGGACAGGGGGCGATCTACACAGATACGCAGTATTTT. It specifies CATSDGTTGQGAIYTDTQYF.

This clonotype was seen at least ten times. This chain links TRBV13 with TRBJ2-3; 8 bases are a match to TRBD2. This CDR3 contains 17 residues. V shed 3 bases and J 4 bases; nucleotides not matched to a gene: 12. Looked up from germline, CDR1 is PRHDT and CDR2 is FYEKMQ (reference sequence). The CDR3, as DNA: TGTGCCAGCAGCTTCTGGCGGGAGCGGGAGCAGGCAGATACGCAGTATTTT. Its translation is CASSFWREREQADTQYF.

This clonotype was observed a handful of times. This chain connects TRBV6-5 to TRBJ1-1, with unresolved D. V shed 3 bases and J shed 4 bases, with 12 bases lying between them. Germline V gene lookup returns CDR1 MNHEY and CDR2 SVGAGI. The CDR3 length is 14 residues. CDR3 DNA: TGTGCCAGCAGTTATGGATCCTTGGGCACTGAAGCTTTCTTT. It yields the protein CASSYGSLGTEAFF.

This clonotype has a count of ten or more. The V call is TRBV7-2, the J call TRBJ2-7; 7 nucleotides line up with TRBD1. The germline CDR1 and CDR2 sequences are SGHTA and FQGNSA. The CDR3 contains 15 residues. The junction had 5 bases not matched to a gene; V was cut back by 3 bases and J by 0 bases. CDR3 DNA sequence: TGTGCCAGCAGCTTGGGACAGTTTAACTCCTACGAGCAGTACTTC. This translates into CASSLGQFNSYEQYF.

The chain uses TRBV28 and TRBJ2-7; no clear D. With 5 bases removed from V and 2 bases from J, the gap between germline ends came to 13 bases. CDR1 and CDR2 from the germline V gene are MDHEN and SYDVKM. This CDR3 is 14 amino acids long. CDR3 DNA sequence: TGTGCCAGCAGTCTCAGAGGCGGAACCTACGAGCAGTACTTC. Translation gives CASSLRGGTYEQYF.